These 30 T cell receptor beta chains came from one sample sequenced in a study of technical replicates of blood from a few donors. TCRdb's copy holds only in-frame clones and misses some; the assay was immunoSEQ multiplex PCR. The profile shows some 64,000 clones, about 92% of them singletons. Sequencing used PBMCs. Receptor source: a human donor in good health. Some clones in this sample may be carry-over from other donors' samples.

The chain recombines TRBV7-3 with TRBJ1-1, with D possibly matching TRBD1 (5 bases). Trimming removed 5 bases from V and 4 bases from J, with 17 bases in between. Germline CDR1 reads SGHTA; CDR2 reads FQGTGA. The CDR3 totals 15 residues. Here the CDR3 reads CASSVGAAQGTEAFF. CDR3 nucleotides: TGTGCCAGCAGCGTAGGGGCGGCTCAGGGCACTGAAGCTTTCTTT.

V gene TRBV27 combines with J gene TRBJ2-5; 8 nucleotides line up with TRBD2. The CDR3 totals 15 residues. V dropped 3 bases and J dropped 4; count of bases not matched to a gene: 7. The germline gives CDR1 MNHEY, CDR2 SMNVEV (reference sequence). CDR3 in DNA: TGTGCCAGCAGTTTCGGCGGGAGGTTCGGAGAGACCCAGTACTTC. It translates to CASSFGGRFGETQYF.

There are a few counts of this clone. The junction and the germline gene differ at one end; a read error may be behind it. Here the CDR3 reads CASSYSPGQPPLHF. CDR3 in DNA: TGTGCCAGCAGTTACTCCCCGGGACAACCACCCCTCCACTTT. This chain joins TRBV6-4 and TRBJ1-6, with a possible D match to TRBD1 (6 bases). Germline assignment: CDR1 MRHNA and CDR2 SNTAGT. There are 14 residues in the CDR3.

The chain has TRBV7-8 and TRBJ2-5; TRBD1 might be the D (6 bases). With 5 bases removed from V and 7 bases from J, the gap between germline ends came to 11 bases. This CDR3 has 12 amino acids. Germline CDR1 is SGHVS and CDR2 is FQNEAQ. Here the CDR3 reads CASSPDSVTQYF. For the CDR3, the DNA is TGTGCCAGCAGCCCGGACAGTGTGACCCAGTACTTC.

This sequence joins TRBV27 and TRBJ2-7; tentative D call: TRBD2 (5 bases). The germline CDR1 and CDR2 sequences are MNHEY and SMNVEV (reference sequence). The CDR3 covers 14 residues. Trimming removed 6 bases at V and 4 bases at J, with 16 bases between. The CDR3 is CASRQTRGLYEQYF. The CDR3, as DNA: TGTGCCAGCAGACAAACGCGCGGGCTATACGAGCAGTACTTC.

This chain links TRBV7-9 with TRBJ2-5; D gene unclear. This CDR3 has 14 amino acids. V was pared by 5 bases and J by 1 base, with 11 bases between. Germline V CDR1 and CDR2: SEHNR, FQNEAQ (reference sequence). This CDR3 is CASSNSYLQETQYF. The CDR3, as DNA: TGTGCCAGCAGCAACAGTTACCTCCAAGAGACCCAGTACTTC. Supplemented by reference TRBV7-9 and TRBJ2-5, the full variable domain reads DTGVSQNPRHKITKRGQNVTFRCDPISEHNRLYWYRQTLGQGPEFLTYFQNEAQLEKSRLLSDRFSAERPKGSFSTLEIQRTEQGDSAMYLCASSNSYLQETQYFGPGTRLLVL.

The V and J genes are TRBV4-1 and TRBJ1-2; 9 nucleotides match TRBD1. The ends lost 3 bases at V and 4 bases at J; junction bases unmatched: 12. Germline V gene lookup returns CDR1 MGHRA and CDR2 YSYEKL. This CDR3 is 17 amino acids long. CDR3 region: CASSHLPGQGIGYGYTF. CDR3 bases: TGCGCCAGCAGCCATTTACCGGGACAGGGTATCGGCTATGGCTACACCTTC.

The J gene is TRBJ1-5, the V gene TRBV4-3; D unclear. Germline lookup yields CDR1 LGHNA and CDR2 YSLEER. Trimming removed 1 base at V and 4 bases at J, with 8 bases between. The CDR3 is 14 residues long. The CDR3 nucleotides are TGCGCCAGCAGCCAAGGAGCGGGAAATCAGCCCCAGCATTTT. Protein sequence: CASSQGAGNQPQHF.

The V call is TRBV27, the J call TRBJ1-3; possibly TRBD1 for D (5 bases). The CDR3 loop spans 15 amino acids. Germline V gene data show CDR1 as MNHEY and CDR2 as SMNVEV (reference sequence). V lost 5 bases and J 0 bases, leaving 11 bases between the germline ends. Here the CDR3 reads CASSAGLRSGNTIYF. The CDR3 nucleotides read TGTGCCAGCAGTGCGGGACTGCGCTCTGGAAACACCATATATTTT.

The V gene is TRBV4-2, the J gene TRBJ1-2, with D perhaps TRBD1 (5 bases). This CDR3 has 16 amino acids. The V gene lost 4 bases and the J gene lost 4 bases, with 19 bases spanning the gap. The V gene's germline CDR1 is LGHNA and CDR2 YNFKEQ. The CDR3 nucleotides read TGTGCCAGCAGCCGCTTGGGACTTCAAAACTCCTATGGCTACACCTTC. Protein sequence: CASSRLGLQNSYGYTF.

CDR3 sequence: CASEPGTGGSNYGYTF. DNA of the CDR3: TGTGCCAGTGAACCCGGGACAGGGGGTTCAAACTATGGCTACACCTTC. The chain couples TRBV5-8 to TRBJ1-2, with 11 nucleotides matching TRBD1. This CDR3 has 16 residues. CDR1 is SGHTS and CDR2 is YDEGEE in the germline V gene. Trimming removed 8 bases from V and 2 bases from J; junction bases left unmatched: 11.

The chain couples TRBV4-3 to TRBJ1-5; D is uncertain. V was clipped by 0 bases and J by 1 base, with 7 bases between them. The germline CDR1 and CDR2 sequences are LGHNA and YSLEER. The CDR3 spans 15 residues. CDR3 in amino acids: CASSQDRVSNQPQHF. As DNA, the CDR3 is TGCGCCAGCAGCCAAGACCGCGTGAGCAATCAGCCCCAGCATTTT.

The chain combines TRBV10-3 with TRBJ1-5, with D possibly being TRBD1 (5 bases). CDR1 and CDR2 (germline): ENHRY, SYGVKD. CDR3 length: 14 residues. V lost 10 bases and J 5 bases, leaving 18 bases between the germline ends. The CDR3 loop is CATSAGREYQPQHF. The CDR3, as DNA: TGTGCCACCTCGGCCGGCAGGGAATATCAGCCCCAGCATTTT.

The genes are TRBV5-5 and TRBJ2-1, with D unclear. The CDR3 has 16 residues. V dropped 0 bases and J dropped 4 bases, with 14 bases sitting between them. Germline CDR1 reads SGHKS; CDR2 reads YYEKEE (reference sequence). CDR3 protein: CASSLAEVVGYNEQFF. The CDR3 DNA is TGTGCCAGCAGCTTGGCCGAGGTAGTGGGTTACAATGAGCAGTTCTTC. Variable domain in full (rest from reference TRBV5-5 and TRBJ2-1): DAGVTQSPTHLIKTRGQQVTLRCSPISGHKSVSWYQQVLGQGPQFIFQYYEKEERGRGNFPDRFSARQFPNYSSELNVNALLLGDSALYLCASSLAEVVGYNEQFFGPGTRLTVL.

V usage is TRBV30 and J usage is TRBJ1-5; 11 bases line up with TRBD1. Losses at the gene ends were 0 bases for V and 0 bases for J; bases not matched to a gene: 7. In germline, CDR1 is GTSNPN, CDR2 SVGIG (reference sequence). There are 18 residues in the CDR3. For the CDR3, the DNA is TGTGCCTGGAGTGTTTGTGGGACAGGGGGAAATAGCAATCAGCCCCAGCATTTT. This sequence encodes CAWSVCGTGGNSNQPQHF.

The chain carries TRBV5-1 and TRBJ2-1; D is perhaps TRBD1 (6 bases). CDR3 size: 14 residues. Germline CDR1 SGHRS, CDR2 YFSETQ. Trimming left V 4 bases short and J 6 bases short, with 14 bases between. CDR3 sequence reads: CASSLHRESNEQFF. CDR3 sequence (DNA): TGCGCCAGCAGCCTACACAGGGAGAGCAATGAGCAGTTCTTC.

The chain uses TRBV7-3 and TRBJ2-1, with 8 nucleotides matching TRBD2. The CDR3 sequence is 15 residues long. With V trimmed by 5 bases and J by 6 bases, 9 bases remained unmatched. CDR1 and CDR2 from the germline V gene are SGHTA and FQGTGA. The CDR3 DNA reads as TGTGCCAGCAGCGCCGGACTAGCTAGTTCCAATGAGCAGTTCTTC. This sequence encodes CASSAGLASSNEQFF.

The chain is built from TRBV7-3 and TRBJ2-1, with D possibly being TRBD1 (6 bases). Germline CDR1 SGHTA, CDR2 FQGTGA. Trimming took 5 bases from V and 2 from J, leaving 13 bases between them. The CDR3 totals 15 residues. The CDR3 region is CASSEGEYPYNEQFF. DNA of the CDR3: TGTGCCAGCAGCGAGGGGGAGTATCCCTACAATGAGCAGTTCTTC.

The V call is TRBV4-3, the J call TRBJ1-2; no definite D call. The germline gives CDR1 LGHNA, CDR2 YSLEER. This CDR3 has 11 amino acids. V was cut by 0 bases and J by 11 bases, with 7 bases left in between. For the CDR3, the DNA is TGCGCCAGCAGCCAAGAAGACAATTACACCTTC. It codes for CASSQEDNYTF.

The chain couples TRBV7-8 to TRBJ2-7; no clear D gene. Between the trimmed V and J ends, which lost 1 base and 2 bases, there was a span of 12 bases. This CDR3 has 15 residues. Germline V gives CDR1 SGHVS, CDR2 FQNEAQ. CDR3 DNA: TGTGCCAGCAGCTTAGATGGCGGTTCCCCCTACGAGCAGTACTTC. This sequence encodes CASSLDGGSPYEQYF.

CDR3 coding DNA: TGCGCCAGCAGCTTGGGTATGAGCGGGAGCGGATACGAGCAGTACTTC. Its protein product is CASSLGMSGSGYEQYF. The rearrangement joins TRBV5-1 to TRBJ2-7, with TRBD2 identical over 8 bases. CDR1 and CDR2 from the germline V gene are SGHRS and YFSETQ. The CDR3 totals 16 residues. V trimming: 0 bases; J trimming: 4 bases; junction bases outside the gene matches: 9.

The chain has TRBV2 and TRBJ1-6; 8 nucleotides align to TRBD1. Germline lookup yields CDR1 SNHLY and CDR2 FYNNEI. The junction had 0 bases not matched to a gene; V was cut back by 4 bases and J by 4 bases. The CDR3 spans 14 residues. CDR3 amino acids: CASSGTGYNSPLHF. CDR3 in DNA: TGTGCCAGCAGTGGGACAGGGTATAATTCACCCCTCCACTTT.

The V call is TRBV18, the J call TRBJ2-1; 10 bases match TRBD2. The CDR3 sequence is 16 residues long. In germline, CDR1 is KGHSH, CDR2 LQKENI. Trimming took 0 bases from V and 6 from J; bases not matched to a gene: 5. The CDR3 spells CASSPPLLAGGNEQFF. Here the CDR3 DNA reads TGTGCCAGCTCACCACCGCTGTTAGCGGGGGGCAATGAGCAGTTCTTC. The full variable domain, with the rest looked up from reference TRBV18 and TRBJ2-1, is NAGVMQNPRHLVRRRGQEARLRCSPMKGHSHVYWYRQLPEEGLKFMVYLQKENIIDESGMPKERFSAEFPKEGPSILRIQQVVRGDSAAYFCASSPPLLAGGNEQFFGPGTRLTVL.

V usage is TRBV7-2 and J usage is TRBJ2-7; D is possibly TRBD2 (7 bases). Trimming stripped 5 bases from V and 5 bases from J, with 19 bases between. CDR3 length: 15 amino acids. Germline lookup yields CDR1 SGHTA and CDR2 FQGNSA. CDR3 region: CASSTGWGGTNEQYF. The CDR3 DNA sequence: TGTGCCAGCAGCACCGGATGGGGGGGCACCAACGAGCAGTACTTC. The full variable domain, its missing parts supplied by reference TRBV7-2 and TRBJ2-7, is GAGVSQSPSNKVTEKGKDVELRCDPISGHTALYWYRQSLGQGLEFLIYFQGNSAPDKSGLPSDRFSAERTGGSVSTLTIQRTQQEDSAVYLCASSTGWGGTNEQYFGPGTRLTVT.

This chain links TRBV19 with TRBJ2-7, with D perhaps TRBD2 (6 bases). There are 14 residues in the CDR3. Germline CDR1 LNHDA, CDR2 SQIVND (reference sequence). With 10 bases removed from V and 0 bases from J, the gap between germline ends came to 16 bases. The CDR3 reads CATSWDWNSYEQYF. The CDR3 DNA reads TGTGCCACATCCTGGGACTGGAACTCCTACGAGCAGTACTTC.

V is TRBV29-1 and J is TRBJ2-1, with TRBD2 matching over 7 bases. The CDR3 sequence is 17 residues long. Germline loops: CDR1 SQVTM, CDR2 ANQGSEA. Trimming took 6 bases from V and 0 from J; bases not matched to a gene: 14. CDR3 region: CSVILASGLRSYNEQFF. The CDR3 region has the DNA TGCAGCGTAATCCTGGCTAGCGGTCTTCGCTCCTACAATGAGCAGTTCTTC.

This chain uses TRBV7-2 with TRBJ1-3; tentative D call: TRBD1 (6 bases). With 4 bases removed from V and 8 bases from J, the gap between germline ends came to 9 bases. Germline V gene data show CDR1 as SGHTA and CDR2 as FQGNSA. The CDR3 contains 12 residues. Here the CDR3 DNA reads TGTGCCAGCAGCTCTACAGGGTACACCATATATTTT. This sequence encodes CASSSTGYTIYF.

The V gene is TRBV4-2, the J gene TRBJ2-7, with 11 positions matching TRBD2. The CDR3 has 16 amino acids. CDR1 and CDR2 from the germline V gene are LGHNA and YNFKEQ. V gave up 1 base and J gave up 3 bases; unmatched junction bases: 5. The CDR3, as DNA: TGTGCCAGCAGCCAAGCTAGCGGGGGGCGACTCTACGAGCAGTACTTC. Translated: CASSQASGGRLYEQYF.

The CDR3 nucleotides are TGTGCCAGTAGGCCGGAAGACAGGGGGAAAGCTTTCTTT. Its translation: CASRPEDRGKAFF. This chain connects TRBV19 to TRBJ1-1, with 9 nucleotides matching TRBD1. Germline loops: CDR1 LNHDA, CDR2 SQIVND (reference sequence). V shed 6 bases, J shed 9 bases, and the junction held 8 bases outside the gene matches. This CDR3 has 13 amino acids.

The CDR3 DNA follows: TGTGCCAGCAGCGAAACGTCTATCTCCCCGGGTGAGCAGTTCTTC. It translates to CASSETSISPGEQFF. The chain joins TRBV2 to TRBJ2-1, with no clear D. The germline V gene has CDR1 SNHLY and CDR2 FYNNEI. The CDR3 has 15 amino acids. V shed 6 bases and J shed 9 bases, with 21 bases lying between them.